This T cell receptor (beta chain) was obtained from a study of cytomegalovirus exposure and HLA in healthy donors. Germline V gene sequence: CDR1 SGHTA, CDR2 FQGTGA. Trimming cost V 5 bases and J 4 bases, with 5 bases left between them. This CDR3 is built from 12 residues. The PCR had 60 Vbeta and 13 Jbeta primers. TCRdb keeps only in-frame clones here, not all; method: immunoSEQ multiplex PCR. The sample gives roughly 150,000 clones, approximately 71% of which show up once; about 4.9% is in the top ten. In nominal health when sampled, donors likely had unrecorded immune exposures nonetheless. This clonotype was obtained from a woman between 18 and 29 years old in good health and CMV-seropositive. What was sequenced was PBMCs. This chain uses TRBV7-3 with TRBJ2-2; D is uncertain. CDR3 DNA: TGTGCCAGCAGCCTCGGCACCGGGGAGCTGTTTTTT. This gives the protein CASSLGTGELFF.